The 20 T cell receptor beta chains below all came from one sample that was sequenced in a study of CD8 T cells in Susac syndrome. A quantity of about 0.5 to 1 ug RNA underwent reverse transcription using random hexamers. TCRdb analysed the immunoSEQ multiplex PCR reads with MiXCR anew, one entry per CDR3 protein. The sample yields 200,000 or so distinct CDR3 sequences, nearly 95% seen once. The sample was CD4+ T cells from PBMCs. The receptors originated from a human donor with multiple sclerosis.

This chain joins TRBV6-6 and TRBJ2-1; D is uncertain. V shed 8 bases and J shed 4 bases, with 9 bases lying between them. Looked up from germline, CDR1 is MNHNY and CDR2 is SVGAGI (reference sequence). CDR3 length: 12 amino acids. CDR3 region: CASGEGYNEQFF. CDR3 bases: TGTGCCAGCGGCGAAGGTTACAATGAGCAGTTCTTC.

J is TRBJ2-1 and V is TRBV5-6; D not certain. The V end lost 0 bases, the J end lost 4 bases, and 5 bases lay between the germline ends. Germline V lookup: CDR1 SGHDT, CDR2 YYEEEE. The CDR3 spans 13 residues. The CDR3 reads CASSLVLYNEQFF. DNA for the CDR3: TGTGCCAGCAGCTTGGTCCTGTACAATGAGCAGTTCTTC.

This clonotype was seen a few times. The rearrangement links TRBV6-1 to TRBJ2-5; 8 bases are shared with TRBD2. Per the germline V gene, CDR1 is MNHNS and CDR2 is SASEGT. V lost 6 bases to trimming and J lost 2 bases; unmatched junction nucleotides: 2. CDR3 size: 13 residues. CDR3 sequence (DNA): TGTGCCAGCAGGCCTAGCGGGCAAGAGACCCAGTACTTC. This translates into CASRPSGQETQYF.

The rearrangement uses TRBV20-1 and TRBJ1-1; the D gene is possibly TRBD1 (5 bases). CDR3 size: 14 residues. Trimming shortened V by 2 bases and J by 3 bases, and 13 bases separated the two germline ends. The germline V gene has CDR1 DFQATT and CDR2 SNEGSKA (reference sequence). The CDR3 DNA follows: TGCAGTGCTAGACTCGGGGGACCGGACACTGAAGCTTTCTTT. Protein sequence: CSARLGGPDTEAFF.

CDR3 protein: CSASRGTSRTETQYF. For the CDR3, the DNA is TGCAGTGCTAGTCGCGGGACTAGCCGGACCGAGACCCAGTACTTC. V is TRBV20-1 and J is TRBJ2-5; 9 bases agree with TRBD2. Trimming at V came to 3 bases and at J to 5 bases, leaving 10 bases not matched to a gene. Germline loops: CDR1 DFQATT, CDR2 SNEGSKA (reference sequence). The CDR3 extends over 15 amino acids.

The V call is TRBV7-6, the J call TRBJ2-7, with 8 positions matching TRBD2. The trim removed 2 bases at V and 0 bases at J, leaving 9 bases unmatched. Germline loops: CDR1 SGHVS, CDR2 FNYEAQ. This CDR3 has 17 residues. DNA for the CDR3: TGTGCCAGCAGCTTAAGCCTCCGGGGGGGTCTCTCCTACGAGCAGTACTTC. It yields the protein CASSLSLRGGLSYEQYF. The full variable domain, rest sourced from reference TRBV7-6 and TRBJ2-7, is GAGVSQSPRYKVTKRGQDVALRCDPISGHVSLYWYRQALGQGPEFLTYFNYEAQQDKSGLPNDRFSAERPEGSISTLTIQRTEQRDSAMYRCASSLSLRGGLSYEQYFGPGTRLTVT.

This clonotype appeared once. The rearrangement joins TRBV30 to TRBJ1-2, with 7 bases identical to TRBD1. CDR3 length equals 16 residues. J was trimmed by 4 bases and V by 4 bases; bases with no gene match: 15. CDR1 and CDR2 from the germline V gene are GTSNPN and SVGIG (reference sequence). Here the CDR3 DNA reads TGTGCCTGGATTTTCTCCTCGGACAGGACCCGCTATGGCTACACCTTC. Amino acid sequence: CAWIFSSDRTRYGYTF. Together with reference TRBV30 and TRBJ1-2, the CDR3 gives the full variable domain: SQTIHQWPATLVQPVGSPLSLECTVEGTSNPNLYWYRQAAGRGLQLLFYSVGIGQISSEVPQNLSASRPQDRQFILSSKKLLLSDSGFYLCAWIFSSDRTRYGYTFGSGTRLTVV.

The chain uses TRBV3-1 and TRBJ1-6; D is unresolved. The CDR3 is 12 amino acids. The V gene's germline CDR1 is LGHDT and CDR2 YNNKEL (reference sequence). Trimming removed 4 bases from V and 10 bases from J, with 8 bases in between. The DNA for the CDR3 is TGTGCCAGCAGCCTCTGGACCTCACCCCTCCACTTT. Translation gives CASSLWTSPLHF.

CDR3 amino acids: CASSQLDTQYF. In DNA form, the CDR3 reads TGTGCCAGCAGCCAATTAGATACGCAGTATTTT. The rearrangement links TRBV3-1 to TRBJ2-3; D not resolved. The V gene's germline CDR1 is LGHDT and CDR2 YNNKEL (reference sequence). The CDR3 runs to 11 residues. Trimming left V 2 bases short and J 5 bases short, with 2 bases between.

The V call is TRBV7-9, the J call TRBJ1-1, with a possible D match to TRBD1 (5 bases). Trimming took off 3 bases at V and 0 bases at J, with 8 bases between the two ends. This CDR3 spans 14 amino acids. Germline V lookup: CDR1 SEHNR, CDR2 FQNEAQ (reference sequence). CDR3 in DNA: TGTGCCAGCAGCTTTGAGGGGATGAACACTGAAGCTTTCTTT. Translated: CASSFEGMNTEAFF.

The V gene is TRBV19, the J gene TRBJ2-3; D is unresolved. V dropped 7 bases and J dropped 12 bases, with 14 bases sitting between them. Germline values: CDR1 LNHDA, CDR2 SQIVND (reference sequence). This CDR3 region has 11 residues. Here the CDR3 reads CASTQGLIQYF. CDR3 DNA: TGTGCCAGTACCCAAGGGTTAATCCAGTATTTT.

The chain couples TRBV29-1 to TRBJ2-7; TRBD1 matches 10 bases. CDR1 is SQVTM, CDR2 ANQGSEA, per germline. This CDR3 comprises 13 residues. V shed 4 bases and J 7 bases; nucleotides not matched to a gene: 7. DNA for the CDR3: TGCAGCGTTGCCGGGACAGGGGTCTGGGAGCAGTACTTC. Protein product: CSVAGTGVWEQYF.

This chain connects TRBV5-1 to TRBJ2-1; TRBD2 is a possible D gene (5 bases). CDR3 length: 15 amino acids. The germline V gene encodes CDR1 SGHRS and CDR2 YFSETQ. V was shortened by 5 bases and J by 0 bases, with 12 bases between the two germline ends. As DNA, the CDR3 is TGCGCCAGCAGGAGCAGAGGGAGCTCCTACAATGAGCAGTTCTTC. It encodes CASRSRGSSYNEQFF.

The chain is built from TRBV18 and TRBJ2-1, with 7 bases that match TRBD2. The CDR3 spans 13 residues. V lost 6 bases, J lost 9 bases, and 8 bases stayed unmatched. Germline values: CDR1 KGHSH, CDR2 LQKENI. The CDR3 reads CASSGEGLSEQFF. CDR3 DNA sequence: TGTGCCAGCTCGGGGGAGGGCCTCAGTGAGCAGTTCTTC.

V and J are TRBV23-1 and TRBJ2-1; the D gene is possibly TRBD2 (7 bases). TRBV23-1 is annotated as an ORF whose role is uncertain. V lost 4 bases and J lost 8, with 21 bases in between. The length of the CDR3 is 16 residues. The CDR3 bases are TGCGCCAGCAGTCTCAAGGGGGGGGAGCCCCCCCATGAGCAGTTCTTC. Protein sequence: CASSLKGGEPPHEQFF.

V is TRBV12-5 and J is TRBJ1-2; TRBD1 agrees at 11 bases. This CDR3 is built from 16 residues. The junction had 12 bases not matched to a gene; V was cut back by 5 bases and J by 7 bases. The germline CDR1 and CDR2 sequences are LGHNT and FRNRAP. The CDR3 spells CASGPSWTGGVGGYTF. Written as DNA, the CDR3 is TGTGCTAGTGGTCCATCTTGGACAGGGGGCGTTGGTGGCTACACCTTC.

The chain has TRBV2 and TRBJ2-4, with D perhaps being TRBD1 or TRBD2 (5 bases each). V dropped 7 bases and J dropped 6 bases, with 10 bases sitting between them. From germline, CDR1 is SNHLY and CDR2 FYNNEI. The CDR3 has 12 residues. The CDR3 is CASKRDGNIQYF. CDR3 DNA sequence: TGTGCCAGCAAGAGGGACGGAAACATTCAGTACTTC.

The CDR3 DNA sequence: TGTGCCAGCAGCTTGGCTAGCGGGGCTGCCTACGAGCAGTACTTC. Encoded protein: CASSLASGAAYEQYF. The rearrangement joins TRBV5-4 to TRBJ2-7; 9 bases are shared with TRBD2. The CDR3 sequence is 15 residues long. Looked up from germline, CDR1 is SGHNT and CDR2 is YYREEE (reference sequence). Losses at the gene ends were 0 bases for V and 2 bases for J; bases not matched to a gene: 3.

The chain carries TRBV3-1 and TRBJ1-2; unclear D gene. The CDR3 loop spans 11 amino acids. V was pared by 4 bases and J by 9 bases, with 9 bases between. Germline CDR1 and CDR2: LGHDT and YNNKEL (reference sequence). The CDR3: CASSLSSSYTF. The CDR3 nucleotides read TGTGCCAGCAGCCTTAGTTCGAGCTACACCTTC.

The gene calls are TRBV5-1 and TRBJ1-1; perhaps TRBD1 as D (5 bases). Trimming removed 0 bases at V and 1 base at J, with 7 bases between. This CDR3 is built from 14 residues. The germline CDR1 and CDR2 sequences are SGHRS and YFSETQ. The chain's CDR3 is CASSLATGNTEAFF. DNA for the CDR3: TGCGCCAGCAGCTTGGCCACAGGGAACACTGAAGCTTTCTTT.